The present T cell receptor beta chain was sequenced within a study of shared clonotypes between healthy human individuals. Repertoires were generated with immunoSEQ multiplex PCR, while TCRdb's copy carries only in-frame clones and drops some. The table includes a few million clones, 93% detected once. Trimming stripped 3 bases from V and 3 bases from J, with 11 bases between. This CDR3 is built from 15 residues. In germline, CDR1 is SGHNT, CDR2 YENEEA. Only CD45RO-negative cells positively selected for CCR7 counted as naive CD8 cells, so terminally differentiated effector memory CD45RA+ cells were excluded. Each of the donors was a healthy adult who was HIV-negative and had not had a recent acute infection or vaccination. The study's findings and limits: Naive CD4 clonotypes overlapped across a handful of donors at approximately 5.3%. Sorted-subset sequencing was shown by rarefaction to be incomplete despite large depth.

About this clone itself: What it recognizes is unknown.

This clonotype was sampled from a young man in good health. Some clones in this sample may be carry-over from other donors' samples. This rearrangement joins TRBV11-3 to TRBJ2-2, with a possible D match to TRBD1 (5 bases). Sequences were obtained from naive CD8+ T cells from PBMCs. DNA of the CDR3: TGTGCCAGCAGCTTTGGCAGGGAAGACACCGGGGAGCTGTTTTTT. Its translation is CASSFGREDTGELFF. The whole variable domain, filled in from reference TRBV11-3 and TRBJ2-2, reads EAGVVQSPRYKIIEKKQPVAFWCNPISGHNTLYWYLQNLGQGPELLIRYENEEAVDDSQLPKDRFSAERLKGVDSTLKIQPAELGDSAVYLCASSFGREDTGELFFGEGSRLTVL.